This T cell receptor (beta chain) was documented in a study of blood T cell repertoires in COVID-19. This table comes from immunoSEQ multiplex PCR, and its TCRdb copy is limited to in-frame clones, with some not included. The sample holds 200,000 to 250,000 clones, over 75% seen once. The germline V gene encodes CDR1 MNHEY and CDR2 SVGAGI. CDR3 length: 15 residues. V gave up 5 bases and J gave up 0 bases, with 8 bases separating them. The TCR originated in a young man in a cohort exposed to, infected with or recovered from COVID-19 (not recorded which). The sequenced sample consisted of PBMCs or T cells enriched from blood (not recorded which). This chain joins TRBV6-5 and TRBJ2-6; no reliable D call. The CDR3 DNA reads as TGTGCCAGCAGTCAGAATCCCTCTGGGGCCAACGTCCTGACTTTC. Translating gives CASSQNPSGANVLTF.